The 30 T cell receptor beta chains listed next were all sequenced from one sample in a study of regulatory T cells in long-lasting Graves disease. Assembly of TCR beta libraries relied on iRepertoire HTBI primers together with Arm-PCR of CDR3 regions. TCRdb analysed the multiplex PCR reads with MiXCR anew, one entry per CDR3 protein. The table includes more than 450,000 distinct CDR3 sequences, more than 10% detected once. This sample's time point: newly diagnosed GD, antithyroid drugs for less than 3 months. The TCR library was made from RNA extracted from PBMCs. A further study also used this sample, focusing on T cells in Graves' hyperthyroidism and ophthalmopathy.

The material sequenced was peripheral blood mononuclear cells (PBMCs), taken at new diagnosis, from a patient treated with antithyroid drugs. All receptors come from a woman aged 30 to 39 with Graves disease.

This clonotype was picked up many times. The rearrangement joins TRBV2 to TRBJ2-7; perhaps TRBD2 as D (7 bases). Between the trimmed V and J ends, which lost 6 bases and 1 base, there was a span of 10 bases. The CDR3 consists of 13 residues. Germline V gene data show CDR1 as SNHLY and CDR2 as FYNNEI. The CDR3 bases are TGTGCCAGCAGACAGGGAGGGTCCTACGAGCAGTACTTC. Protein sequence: CASRQGGSYEQYF. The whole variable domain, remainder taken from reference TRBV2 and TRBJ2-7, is EPEVTQTPSHQVTQMGQEVILRCVPISNHLYFYWYRQILGQKVEFLVSFYNNEISEKSEIFDDQFSVERPDGSNFTLKIRSTKLEDSAMYFCASRQGGSYEQYFGPGTRLTVT.

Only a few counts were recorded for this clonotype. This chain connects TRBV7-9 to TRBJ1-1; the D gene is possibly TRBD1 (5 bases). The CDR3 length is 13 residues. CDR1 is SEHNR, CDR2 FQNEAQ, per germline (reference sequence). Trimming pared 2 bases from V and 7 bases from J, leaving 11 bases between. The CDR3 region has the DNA TGTGCCAGCAGCTTACAGGGAGGGGTTGAAGCTTTCTTT. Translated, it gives CASSLQGGVEAFF. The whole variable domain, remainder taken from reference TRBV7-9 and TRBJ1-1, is DTGVSQNPRHKITKRGQNVTFRCDPISEHNRLYWYRQTLGQGPEFLTYFQNEAQLEKSRLLSDRFSAERPKGSFSTLEIQRTEQGDSAMYLCASSLQGGVEAFFGQGTRLTVV.

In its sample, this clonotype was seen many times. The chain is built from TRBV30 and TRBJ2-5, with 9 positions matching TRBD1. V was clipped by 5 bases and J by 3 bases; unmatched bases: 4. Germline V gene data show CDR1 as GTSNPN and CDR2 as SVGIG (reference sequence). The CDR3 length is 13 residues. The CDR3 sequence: CAWVQGAEETQYF. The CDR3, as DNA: TGTGCCTGGGTACAGGGGGCGGAAGAGACCCAGTACTTC.

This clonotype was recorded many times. This CDR3 reads CASSLSFLKESYTF. CDR3 sequence (DNA): TGTGCCAGCAGTTTATCTTTTCTTAAGGAAAGCTACACCTTC. J is TRBJ1-2 and V is TRBV27; D not certain. The germline V and J ends were trimmed by 0 bases and 9 bases, with 14 bases remaining between them. In germline, CDR1 is MNHEY, CDR2 SMNVEV (reference sequence). There are 14 residues in the CDR3.

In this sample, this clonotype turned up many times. CDR3 DNA: TGTGCCTGGAGTTGGAGGGGACGGGAGCGAGGCTACACCTTC. This encodes CAWSWRGRERGYTF. The chain links TRBV30 to TRBJ1-2; possible D gene TRBD1, 5 bases. Germline CDR1 GTSNPN, CDR2 SVGIG (reference sequence). The length of the CDR3 is 14 residues. The V end was cut by 2 bases, the J end by 8 bases, with 18 bases between. The whole variable domain, remainder taken from reference TRBV30 and TRBJ1-2, is SQTIHQWPATLVQPVGSPLSLECTVEGTSNPNLYWYRQAAGRGLQLLFYSVGIGQISSEVPQNLSASRPQDRQFILSSKKLLLSDSGFYLCAWSWRGRERGYTFGSGTRLTVV.

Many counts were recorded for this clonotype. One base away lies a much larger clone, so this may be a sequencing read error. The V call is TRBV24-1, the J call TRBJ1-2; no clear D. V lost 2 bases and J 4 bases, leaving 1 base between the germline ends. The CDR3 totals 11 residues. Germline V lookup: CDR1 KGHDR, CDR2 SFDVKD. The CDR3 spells CATSDSYGYTF. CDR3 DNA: TGTGCCACCAGTGATTCCTATGGCTACACCTTC.

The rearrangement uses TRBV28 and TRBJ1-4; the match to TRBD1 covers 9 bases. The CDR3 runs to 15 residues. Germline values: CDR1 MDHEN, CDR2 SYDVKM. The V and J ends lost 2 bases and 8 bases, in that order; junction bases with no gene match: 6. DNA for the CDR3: TGTGCCAGCAGTTTAATCGGGACAGGGCCCGAAAAACTGTTTTTT. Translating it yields CASSLIGTGPEKLFF.

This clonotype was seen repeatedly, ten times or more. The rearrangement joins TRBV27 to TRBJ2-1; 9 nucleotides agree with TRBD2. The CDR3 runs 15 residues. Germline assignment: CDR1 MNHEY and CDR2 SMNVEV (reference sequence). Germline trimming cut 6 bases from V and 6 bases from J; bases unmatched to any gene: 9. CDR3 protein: CASSLAGVPANEQFF. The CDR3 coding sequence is TGTGCCAGCAGCTTAGCGGGAGTCCCCGCCAATGAGCAGTTCTTC.

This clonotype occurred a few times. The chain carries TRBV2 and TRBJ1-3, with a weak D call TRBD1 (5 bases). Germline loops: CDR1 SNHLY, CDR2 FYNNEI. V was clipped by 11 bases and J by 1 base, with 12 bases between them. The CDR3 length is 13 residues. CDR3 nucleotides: TGTGCCGGGAGACAGAGATCTGGAAACACCATATATTTT. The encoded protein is CAGRQRSGNTIYF.

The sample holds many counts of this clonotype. CDR3 in amino acids: CASILPGRSPEAFF. The DNA for the CDR3 is TGTGCCAGTATTTTACCAGGACGGTCTCCTGAAGCTTTCTTT. This chain links TRBV19 with TRBJ1-1; D unclear. The CDR3 totals 14 residues. V was pared by 7 bases and J by 6 bases, with 18 bases between. Germline-derived CDR1 and CDR2 are LNHDA and SQIVND (reference sequence).

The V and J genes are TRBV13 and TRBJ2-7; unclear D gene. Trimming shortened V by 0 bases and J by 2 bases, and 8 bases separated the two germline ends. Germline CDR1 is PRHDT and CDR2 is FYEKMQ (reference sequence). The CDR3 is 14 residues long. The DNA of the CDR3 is TGTGCCAGCAGCTTAGGAGGTCAGACCTACGAGCAGTACTTC. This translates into CASSLGGQTYEQYF.

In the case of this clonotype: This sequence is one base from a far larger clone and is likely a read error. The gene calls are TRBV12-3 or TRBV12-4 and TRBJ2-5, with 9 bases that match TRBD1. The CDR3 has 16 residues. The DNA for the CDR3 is TGTGCCAGCAGTGAAGCGCGGACAGGGGTACAAGAGACCCAGCACTTC. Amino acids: CASSEARTGVQETQHF.

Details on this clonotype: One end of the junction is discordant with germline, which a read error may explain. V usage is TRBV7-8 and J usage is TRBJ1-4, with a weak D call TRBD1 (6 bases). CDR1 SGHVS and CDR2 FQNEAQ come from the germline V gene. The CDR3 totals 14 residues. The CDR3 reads CVSSPDRTNEKLFF. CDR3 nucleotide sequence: TGTGTCAGCAGCCCCGACAGGACGAATGAAAAACTGTTTTTT.

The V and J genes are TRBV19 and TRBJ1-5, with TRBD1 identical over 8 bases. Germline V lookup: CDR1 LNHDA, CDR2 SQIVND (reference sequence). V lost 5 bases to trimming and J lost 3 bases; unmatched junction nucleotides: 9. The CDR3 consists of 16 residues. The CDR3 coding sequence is TGTGCCAGTAGTTCTGACAGGGGCCGCGTCAATCAGCCCCAGCATTTT. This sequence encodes CASSSDRGRVNQPQHF.

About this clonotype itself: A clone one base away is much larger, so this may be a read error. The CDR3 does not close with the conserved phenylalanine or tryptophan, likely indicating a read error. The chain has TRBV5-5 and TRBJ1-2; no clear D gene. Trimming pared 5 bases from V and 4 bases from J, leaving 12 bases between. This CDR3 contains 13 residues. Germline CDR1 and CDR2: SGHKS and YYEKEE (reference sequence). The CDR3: CASSTLGSYGYTL. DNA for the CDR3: TGTGCCAGCAGTACCTTGGGAAGCTATGGCTACACCTTA.

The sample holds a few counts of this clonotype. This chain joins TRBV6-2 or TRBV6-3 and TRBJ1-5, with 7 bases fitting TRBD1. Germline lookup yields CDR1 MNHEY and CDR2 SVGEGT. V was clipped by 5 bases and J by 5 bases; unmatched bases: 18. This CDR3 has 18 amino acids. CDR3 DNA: TGTGCCAGCAGTGGGCGTAGGGGCGAGGTGACAGGGTATCAGCCCCAGCATTTT. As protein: CASSGRRGEVTGYQPQHF.

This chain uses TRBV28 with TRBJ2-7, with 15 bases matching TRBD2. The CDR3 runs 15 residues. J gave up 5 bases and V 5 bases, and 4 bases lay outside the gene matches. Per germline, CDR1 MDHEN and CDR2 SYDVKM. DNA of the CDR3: TGTGCCAGCAGTCCATGGACTAGCGGGAGGGACGAGCAGTACTTC. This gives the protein CASSPWTSGRDEQYF.

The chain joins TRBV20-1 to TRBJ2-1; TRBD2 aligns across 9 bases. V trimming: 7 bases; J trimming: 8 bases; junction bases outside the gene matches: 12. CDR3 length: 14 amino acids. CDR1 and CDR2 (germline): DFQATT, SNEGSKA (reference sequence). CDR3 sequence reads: CSGVREGLHDEQFF. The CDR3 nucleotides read TGCAGTGGAGTGCGGGAGGGATTACACGATGAGCAGTTCTTC.

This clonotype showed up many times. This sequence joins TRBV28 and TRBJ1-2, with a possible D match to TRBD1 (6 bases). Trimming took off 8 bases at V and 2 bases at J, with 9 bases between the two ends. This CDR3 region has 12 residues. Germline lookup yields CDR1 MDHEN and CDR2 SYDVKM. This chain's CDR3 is CASRTVNYGYTF. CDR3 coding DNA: TGTGCCAGCCGGACAGTAAACTATGGCTACACCTTC.

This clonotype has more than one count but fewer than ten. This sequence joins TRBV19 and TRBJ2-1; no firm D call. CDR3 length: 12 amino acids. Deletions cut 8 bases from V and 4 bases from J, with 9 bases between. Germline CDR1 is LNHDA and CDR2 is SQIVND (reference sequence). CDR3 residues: CASGKQYNEQFF. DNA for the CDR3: TGTGCCAGTGGGAAACAATACAATGAGCAGTTCTTC.

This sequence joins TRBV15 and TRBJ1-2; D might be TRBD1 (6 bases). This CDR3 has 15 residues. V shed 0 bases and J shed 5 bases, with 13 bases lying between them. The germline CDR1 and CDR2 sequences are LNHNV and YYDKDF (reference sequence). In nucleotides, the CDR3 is TGTGCCACCAGCAGAGATGACAGGCCCTTGTATGGCTACACCTTC. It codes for CATSRDDRPLYGYTF.

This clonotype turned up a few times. This chain's CDR3 is CASSLLRLAKNIQYF. The CDR3 DNA reads TGTGCCAGCAGTTTACTTCGGCTAGCCAAAAACATTCAGTACTTC. This sequence joins TRBV28 and TRBJ2-4; D is undetermined. This CDR3 contains 15 residues. Trimming shortened V by 2 bases and J by 0 bases, and 8 bases separated the two germline ends. Per the germline V gene, CDR1 is MDHEN and CDR2 is SYDVKM.

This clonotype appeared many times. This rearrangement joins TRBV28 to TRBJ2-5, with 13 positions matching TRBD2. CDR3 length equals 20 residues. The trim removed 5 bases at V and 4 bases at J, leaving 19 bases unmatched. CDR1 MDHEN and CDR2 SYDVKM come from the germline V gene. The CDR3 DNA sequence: TGTGCCAGCAGTCCCAGATGGACTAGCGGGAGTGGTGTAATAAGAGAGACCCAGTACTTC. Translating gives CASSPRWTSGSGVIRETQYF.

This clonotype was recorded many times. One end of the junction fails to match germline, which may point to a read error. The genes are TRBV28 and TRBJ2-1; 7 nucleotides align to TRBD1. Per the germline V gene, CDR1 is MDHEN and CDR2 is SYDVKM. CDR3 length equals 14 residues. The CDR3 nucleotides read TGTGCCAGCCGGCTGCGACAGGGCTACAATAAGCAGTTCTTC. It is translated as CASRLRQGYNKQFF.

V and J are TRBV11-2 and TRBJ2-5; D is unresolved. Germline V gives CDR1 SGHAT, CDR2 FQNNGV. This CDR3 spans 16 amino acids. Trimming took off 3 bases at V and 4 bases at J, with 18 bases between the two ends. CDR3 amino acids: CASSFFSVGKGETQYF. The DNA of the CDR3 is TGTGCCAGCAGCTTCTTCTCGGTTGGCAAGGGAGAGACCCAGTACTTC.

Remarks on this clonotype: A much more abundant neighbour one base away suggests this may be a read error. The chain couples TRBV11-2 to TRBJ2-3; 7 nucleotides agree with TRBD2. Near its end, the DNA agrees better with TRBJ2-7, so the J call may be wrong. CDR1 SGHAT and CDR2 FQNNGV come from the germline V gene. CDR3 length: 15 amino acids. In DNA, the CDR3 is TGTGCCAGCAGCTTTGGCGGGGGAAAATACAATGAGCAGTACTTC. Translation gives CASSFGGGKYNEQYF.

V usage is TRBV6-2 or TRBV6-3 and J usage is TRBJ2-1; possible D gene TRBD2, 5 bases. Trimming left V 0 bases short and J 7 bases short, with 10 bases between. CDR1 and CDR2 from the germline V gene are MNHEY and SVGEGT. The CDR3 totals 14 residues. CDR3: CASSYSTGVNEQFF. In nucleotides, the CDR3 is TGTGCCAGCAGTTACTCGACCGGGGTGAATGAGCAGTTCTTC.

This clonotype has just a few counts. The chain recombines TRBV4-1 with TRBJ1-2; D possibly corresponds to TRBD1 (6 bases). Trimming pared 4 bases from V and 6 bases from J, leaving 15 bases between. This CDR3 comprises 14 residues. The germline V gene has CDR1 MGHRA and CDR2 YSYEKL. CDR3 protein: CASSPGAGVNGYTF. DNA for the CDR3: TGCGCCAGCAGCCCGGGAGCAGGGGTGAATGGCTACACCTTC.

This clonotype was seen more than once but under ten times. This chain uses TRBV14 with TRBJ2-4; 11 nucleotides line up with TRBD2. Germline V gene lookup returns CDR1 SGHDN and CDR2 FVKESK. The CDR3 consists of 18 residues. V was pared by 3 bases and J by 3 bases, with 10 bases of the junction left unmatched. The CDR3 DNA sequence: TGTGCCAGCAGCCAGGGACTAGCGGAACGGTGGGGCAAAAACATTCAGTACTTC. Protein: CASSQGLAERWGKNIQYF.

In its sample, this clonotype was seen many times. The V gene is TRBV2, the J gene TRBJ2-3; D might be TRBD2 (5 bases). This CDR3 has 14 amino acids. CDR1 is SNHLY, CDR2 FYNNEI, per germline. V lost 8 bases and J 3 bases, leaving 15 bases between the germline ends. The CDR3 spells CASVQEVATDTQYF. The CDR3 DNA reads TGTGCCAGCGTCCAGGAGGTTGCTACAGATACGCAGTATTTT.